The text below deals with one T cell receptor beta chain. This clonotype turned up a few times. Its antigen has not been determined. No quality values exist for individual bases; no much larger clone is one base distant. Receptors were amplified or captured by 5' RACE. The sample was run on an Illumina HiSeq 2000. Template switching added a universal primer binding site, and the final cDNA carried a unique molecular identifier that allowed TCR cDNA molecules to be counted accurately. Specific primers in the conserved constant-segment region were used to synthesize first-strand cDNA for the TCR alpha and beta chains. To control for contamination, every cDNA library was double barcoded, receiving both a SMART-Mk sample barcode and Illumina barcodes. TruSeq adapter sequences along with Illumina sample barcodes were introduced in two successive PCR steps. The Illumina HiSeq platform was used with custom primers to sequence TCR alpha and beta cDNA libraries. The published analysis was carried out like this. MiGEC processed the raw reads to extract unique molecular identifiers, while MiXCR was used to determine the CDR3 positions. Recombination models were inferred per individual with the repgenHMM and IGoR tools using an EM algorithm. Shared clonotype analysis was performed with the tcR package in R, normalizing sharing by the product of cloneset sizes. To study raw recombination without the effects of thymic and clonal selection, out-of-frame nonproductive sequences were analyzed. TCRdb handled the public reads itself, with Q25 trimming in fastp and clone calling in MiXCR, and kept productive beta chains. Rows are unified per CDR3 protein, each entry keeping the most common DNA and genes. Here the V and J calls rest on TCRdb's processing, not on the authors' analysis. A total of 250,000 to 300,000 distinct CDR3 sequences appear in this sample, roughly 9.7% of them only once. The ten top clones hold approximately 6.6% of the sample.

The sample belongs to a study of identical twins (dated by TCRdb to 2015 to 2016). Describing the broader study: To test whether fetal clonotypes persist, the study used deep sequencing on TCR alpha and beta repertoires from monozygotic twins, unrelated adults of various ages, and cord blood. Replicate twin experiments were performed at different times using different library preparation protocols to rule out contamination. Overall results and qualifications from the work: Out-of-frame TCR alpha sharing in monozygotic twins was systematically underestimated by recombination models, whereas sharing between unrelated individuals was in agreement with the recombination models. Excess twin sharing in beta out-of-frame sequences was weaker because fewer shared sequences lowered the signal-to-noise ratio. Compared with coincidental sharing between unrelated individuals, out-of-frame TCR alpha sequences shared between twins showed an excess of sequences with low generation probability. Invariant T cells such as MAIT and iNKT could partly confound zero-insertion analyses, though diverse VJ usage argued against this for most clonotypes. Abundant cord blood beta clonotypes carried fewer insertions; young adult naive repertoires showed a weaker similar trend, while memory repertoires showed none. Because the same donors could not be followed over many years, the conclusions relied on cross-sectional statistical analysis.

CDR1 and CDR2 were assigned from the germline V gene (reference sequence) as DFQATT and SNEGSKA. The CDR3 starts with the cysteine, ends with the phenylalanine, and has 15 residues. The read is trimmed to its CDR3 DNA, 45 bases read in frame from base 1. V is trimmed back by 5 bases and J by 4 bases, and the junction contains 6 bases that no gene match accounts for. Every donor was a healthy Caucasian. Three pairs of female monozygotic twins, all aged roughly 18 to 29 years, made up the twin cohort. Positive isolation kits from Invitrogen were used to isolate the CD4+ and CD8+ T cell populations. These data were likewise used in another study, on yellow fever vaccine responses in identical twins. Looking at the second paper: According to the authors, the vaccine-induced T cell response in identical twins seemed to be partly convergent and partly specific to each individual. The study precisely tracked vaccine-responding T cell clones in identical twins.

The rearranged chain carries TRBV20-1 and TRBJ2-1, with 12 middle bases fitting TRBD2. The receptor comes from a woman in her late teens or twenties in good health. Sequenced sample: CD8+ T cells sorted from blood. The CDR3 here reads CSAQTGTSGYNEQFF. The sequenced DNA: TGCAGTGCTCAGACCGGGACTAGCGGGTACAATGAGCAGTTCTTC.